This T cell receptor beta chain stems from a study of T cell repertoires in cytomegalovirus infection. As for the study in general: The authors relied on CMV epitopes, both recently identified HLA-C-restricted and well-studied HLA-B-restricted. It was the public TCR beta signatures that indicated both CMV infection and matching HLA type. Study-wide results and caveats: HLA-C-restricted CMV clonotypes gave the most frequent clonotype in two of eight donors.

V was trimmed by 8 bases and J by 5 bases, leaving 21 bases between them. Germline V gene sequence: CDR1 MDHEN, CDR2 SYDVKM. The CDR3 is made up of 15 amino acids. This clonotype was observed a few times. Its antigen remains unidentified. MiXCR was run by TCRdb on the reads, yielding one entry per CDR3 protein. In the table there are nearly 700,000 distinct CDR3 sequences, around 30% of which are singletons. This chain links TRBV28 with TRBJ2-5; possibly TRBD1 for D (5 bases). The TCR was taken from a human donor in good health (CMV status not recorded). Some clones in this sample may be carry-over from other donors' samples. Sample: cultured PBMCs, taken from culture after CMV antigen stimulation. Here the CDR3 reads CASLPGAEGMETQYF. The DNA of the CDR3 is TGTGCCAGCCTCCCTGGGGCGGAAGGGATGGAGACCCAGTACTTC.